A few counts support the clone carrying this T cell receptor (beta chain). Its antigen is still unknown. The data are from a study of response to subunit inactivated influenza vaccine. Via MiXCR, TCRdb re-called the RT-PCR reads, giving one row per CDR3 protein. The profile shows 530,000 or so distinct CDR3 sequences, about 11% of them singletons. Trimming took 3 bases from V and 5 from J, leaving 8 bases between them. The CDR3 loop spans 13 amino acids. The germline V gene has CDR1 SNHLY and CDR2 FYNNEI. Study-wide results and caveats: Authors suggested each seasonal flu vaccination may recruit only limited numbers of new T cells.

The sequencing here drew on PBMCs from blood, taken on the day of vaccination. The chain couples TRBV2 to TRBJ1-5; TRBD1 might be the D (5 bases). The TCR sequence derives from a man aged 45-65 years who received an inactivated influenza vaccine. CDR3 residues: CASSEVGDQPQHF. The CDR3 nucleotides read TGTGCCAGCAGTGAGGTGGGGGATCAGCCCCAGCATTTT.